Each of the 24 T cell receptor beta chains below was sequenced from the same sample in a study of shared clonotypes between healthy human individuals. Clones were read by immunoSEQ multiplex PCR, and TCRdb kept only the in-frame ones, dropping some. This table holds more than 1 million clones, 75% to 80% found once. Sequencing used memory CD4+ T cells from PBMCs. Subset: CD45RA-negative fraction. Receptors originate from a man aged 18 to 30 in good health. Some clones in this sample may be carry-over from other donors' samples.

This sequence joins TRBV25-1 and TRBJ1-6, with TRBD1 matching 11 bases. The CDR3 spans 15 residues. Germline lookup yields CDR1 MGHDK and CDR2 SYGVNS. J lost 10 bases, V lost 5 bases, and 7 bases had no gene match. CDR3 residues: CASSRPGQGGSPLHF. In DNA, the CDR3 is TGTGCCAGCAGTCGCCCGGGACAGGGGGGCTCACCCCTCCACTTT. The whole variable domain, filled in from reference TRBV25-1 and TRBJ1-6, reads EADIYQTPRYLVIGTGKKITLECSQTMGHDKMYWYQQDPGMELHLIHYSYGVNSTEKGDLSSESTVSRIRTEHFPLTLESARPSHTSQYLCASSRPGQGGSPLHFGNGTRLTVT.

The V call is TRBV6-5, the J call TRBJ1-2; D is possibly TRBD1 (5 bases). Germline V gives CDR1 MNHEY, CDR2 SVGAGI. CDR3 length equals 14 residues. V dropped 6 bases and J dropped 4 bases, with 15 bases sitting between them. The CDR3 DNA follows: TGTGCCAGCAGCCGAGACAGAGCGATCTATGGCTACACCTTC. Translation: CASSRDRAIYGYTF.

The chain combines TRBV6-5 with TRBJ2-7; 10 positions match TRBD1. J lost 6 bases, V lost 2 bases, and 7 bases had no gene match. Germline CDR1 and CDR2: MNHEY and SVGAGI. This CDR3 comprises 15 residues. This CDR3 is CASSYEGTGDGEQYF. In nucleotides, the CDR3 is TGTGCCAGCAGTTACGAAGGGACAGGGGATGGCGAGCAGTACTTC.

Notes on this clone: A much larger clone is a single base away; this may be a read error. The sample holds other DNA sequences that translate to the same CDR3. V usage is TRBV2 and J usage is TRBJ2-1; no firm D call. The germline V and J ends were trimmed by 5 bases and 4 bases, with 3 bases remaining between them. Germline CDR1 reads SNHLY; CDR2 reads FYNNEI. This CDR3 contains 11 residues. The chain's CDR3 is CASSPYNEQFF. The CDR3 DNA reads TGTGCCAGCAGTCCATACAATGAGCAGTTCTTC.

Regarding this clone: A read error is possible here, since a much larger clone lies one base away. This chain joins TRBV6-4 and TRBJ2-7; D gene uncertain. The length of the CDR3 is 11 residues. Trimming removed 0 bases at V and 4 bases at J, with 1 base between. Germline CDR1 MRHNA, CDR2 SNTAGT. Here the CDR3 reads CASSDSYEQYF. CDR3 nucleotide sequence: TGTGCCAGCAGTGACTCGTACGAGCAGTACTTC.

This clone was recorded a few times. The chain joins TRBV25-1 to TRBJ2-5; no firm D call. The J call may be in error: the DNA end matches TRBJ2-7 better. The CDR3 loop spans 15 amino acids. Germline CDR1 reads MGHDK; CDR2 reads SYGVNS. The CDR3 DNA sequence: TGTGCCAGCAGTGAATCCGGTCGATGGGCCTACGAGCAGTACTTC. Its translation is CASSESGRWAYEQYF.

This chain links TRBV6-5 with TRBJ2-3; perhaps TRBD2 as D (6 bases). Germline values: CDR1 MNHEY, CDR2 SVGAGI. The CDR3 is made up of 15 amino acids. V was clipped by 6 bases and J by 6 bases, with 19 bases between them. CDR3 nucleotides: TGTGCCAGCAGAGAAAACGAGCGGGTCTGGGATACGCAGTATTTT. This encodes CASRENERVWDTQYF.

The rearrangement uses TRBV29-1 and TRBJ2-3; 11 bases match TRBD1. The length of the CDR3 is 16 residues. The V gene's germline CDR1 is SQVTM and CDR2 ANQGSEA. The junction had 6 bases not matched to a gene; V was cut back by 0 bases and J by 4 bases. The CDR3 loop reads CSVEDPLGQGADTQYF. The CDR3, as DNA: TGCAGCGTTGAAGACCCCCTGGGACAGGGGGCAGATACGCAGTATTTT.

The rearrangement links TRBV7-3 to TRBJ2-7; 7 positions match TRBD2. Germline values: CDR1 SGHTA, CDR2 FQGTGA. This CDR3 spans 15 amino acids. V lost 2 bases and J lost 5; bases outside the gene matches: 9. CDR3 nucleotides: TGTGCCAGCAGCTTATTGGGCCGGGGGGTGGACGAGCAGTACTTC. It specifies CASSLLGRGVDEQYF.

The chain employs TRBV5-1 and TRBJ1-3; D is unclear. The CDR3 extends over 12 amino acids. CDR1 is SGHRS, CDR2 YFSETQ, per germline. V was shortened by 8 bases and J by 4 bases, with 10 bases between the two germline ends. This chain's CDR3 is CASLKEGNTIYF. CDR3 nucleotides: TGCGCCAGTTTAAAGGAAGGAAACACCATATATTTT.

This sequence joins TRBV7-3 and TRBJ2-1, with 7 nucleotides matching TRBD1. CDR3 length equals 14 residues. Unmatched junction bases numbered 3, after V lost 6 bases and J lost 1 base. CDR1 and CDR2 from the germline V gene are SGHTA and FQGTGA. Here the CDR3 reads CASSSQGSYNEQFF. CDR3 DNA sequence: TGTGCCAGCAGTTCACAGGGGTCCTACAATGAGCAGTTCTTC.

This chain joins TRBV19 and TRBJ2-5, with TRBD1 identical over 10 bases. The CDR3 loop spans 14 amino acids. The V gene end was trimmed by 9 bases and the J gene end by 4 bases; junction bases not matched to a gene: 8. The V gene's germline CDR1 is LNHDA and CDR2 SQIVND (reference sequence). CDR3 bases: TGTGCCAGGAAAAGACAGGGGGCCTCAGAGACCCAGTACTTC. This codes for CARKRQGASETQYF.

This chain connects TRBV4-2 to TRBJ2-6, with 13 nucleotides matching TRBD2. CDR3 length: 19 residues. Germline trimming cut 1 base from V and 2 bases from J; bases unmatched to any gene: 5. From germline, CDR1 is LGHNA and CDR2 YNFKEQ. The CDR3 loop reads CASSQALAGGLPGANVLTF. In DNA, the CDR3 is TGTGCCAGCAGCCAAGCACTAGCGGGAGGGCTCCCTGGGGCCAACGTCCTGACTTTC.

CDR3 sequence reads: CASSLRSGRYQETQYF. In DNA, the CDR3 is TGTGCCAGCAGCCTACGCTCCGGCAGGTACCAAGAGACCCAGTACTTC. V is TRBV5-6 and J is TRBJ2-5; no clear D. The germline V gene encodes CDR1 SGHDT and CDR2 YYEEEE. The CDR3 loop spans 16 amino acids. V lost 4 bases and J 0 bases, leaving 16 bases between the germline ends.

A remark on this clone: The same CDR3 also results from other DNA sequences found in this sample. CDR3 sequence: CASSLEGNNQPQHF. CDR3 nucleotide sequence: TGCGCCAGCAGCTTGGAGGGCAACAATCAGCCCCAGCATTTT. The chain combines TRBV5-1 with TRBJ1-5, with D uncertain. The CDR3 is made up of 14 amino acids. The germline gives CDR1 SGHRS, CDR2 YFSETQ. V was cut by 0 bases and J by 3 bases, with 7 bases left in between.

This clone was picked up a small number of times. The rearrangement uses TRBV7-9 and TRBJ1-1; D is unresolved. The CDR3 loop spans 12 amino acids. Deletions cut 5 bases from V and 6 bases from J, with 10 bases between. Germline-derived CDR1 and CDR2 are SEHNR and FQNEAQ (reference sequence). DNA of the CDR3: TGTGCCAGCAGCCCCCGTGTGCCTGAAGCTTTCTTT. Amino acids: CASSPRVPEAFF.

Regarding this clone: The same CDR3 is also encoded by other DNA sequences in this sample. The chain joins TRBV27 to TRBJ1-5; D is uncertain. Germline V gene data show CDR1 as MNHEY and CDR2 as SMNVEV (reference sequence). V lost 0 bases and J lost 3, with 6 bases in between. This CDR3 contains 14 residues. CDR3 DNA sequence: TGTGCCAGCAGTTTATCCGGGCTCAATCAGCCCCAGCATTTT. Its protein product is CASSLSGLNQPQHF.

CDR3 DNA: TGTGCCAGCAGTGAATTCGAGGCTGCCAAAAACATTCAGTACTTC. This translates into CASSEFEAAKNIQYF. The chain joins TRBV2 to TRBJ2-4; no clear D gene. Between the trimmed V and J ends, which lost 2 bases and 1 base, there was a span of 9 bases. CDR3 size: 15 residues. Germline values: CDR1 SNHLY, CDR2 FYNNEI.

This clone was recorded once. The chain recombines TRBV2 with TRBJ2-2; the D gene is possibly TRBD1 (5 bases). V lost 3 bases to trimming and J lost 4 bases, with 6 bases between them. The CDR3 contains 13 residues. The V gene's germline CDR1 is SNHLY and CDR2 FYNNEI. The CDR3: CASSDQGTGELFF. Here the CDR3 DNA reads TGTGCCAGCAGTGACCAGGGCACCGGGGAGCTGTTTTTT.

In its sample, this clone was seen a few times. The chain recombines TRBV5-1 with TRBJ1-2; no clear D. There are 13 residues in the CDR3. V was trimmed by 0 bases and J by 4 bases, leaving 7 bases between them. Looked up from germline, CDR1 is SGHRS and CDR2 is YFSETQ. The CDR3 is CASSLEMTYGYTF. In DNA, the CDR3 is TGCGCCAGCAGCTTGGAGATGACCTATGGCTACACCTTC. The whole variable domain, remainder taken from reference TRBV5-1 and TRBJ1-2, is KAGVTQTPRYLIKTRGQQVTLSCSPISGHRSVSWYQQTPGQGLQFLFEYFSETQRNKGNFPGRFSGRQFSNSRSEMNVSTLELGDSALYLCASSLEMTYGYTFGSGTRLTVV.

This sequence joins TRBV6-1 and TRBJ2-7, with D maybe TRBD2 (6 bases). The germline V and J ends were trimmed by 2 bases and 7 bases, with 15 bases remaining between them. The CDR3 totals 14 residues. CDR1 is MNHNS, CDR2 SASEGT, per germline. The CDR3 spells CASSERPFGGEQYF. The CDR3 DNA reads TGTGCCAGCAGTGAAAGGCCGTTCGGGGGAGAGCAGTACTTC.

This clone was observed a handful of times. The chain links TRBV30 to TRBJ1-1; D is unresolved. Trimming took 2 bases from V and 6 from J, leaving 13 bases between them. The CDR3 totals 13 residues. Germline V gene lookup returns CDR1 GTSNPN and CDR2 SVGIG (reference sequence). DNA for the CDR3: TGTGCCTGGAGTCTAGGTAGGACGCCTGAAGCTTTCTTT. Translated: CAWSLGRTPEAFF.

V gene TRBV9 combines with J gene TRBJ2-1; weak D call: TRBD2 (6 bases). Germline-derived CDR1 and CDR2 are SGDLS and YYNGEE. The CDR3 is 15 residues long. V was clipped by 0 bases and J by 4 bases, with 11 bases between them. The CDR3 bases are TGTGCCAGCAGCGTAGTGGGTAGCGGATACAATGAGCAGTTCTTC. This gives the protein CASSVVGSGYNEQFF.

A remark on this clone: Other DNA sequences in the same sample also yield this CDR3. The rearrangement uses TRBV20-1 and TRBJ1-1; tentative D call: TRBD1 (5 bases). Trimming removed 5 bases at V and 5 bases at J, with 9 bases between. The CDR3 length is 11 residues. Germline lookup yields CDR1 DFQATT and CDR2 SNEGSKA (reference sequence). This chain's CDR3 is CSASGGTEAFF. The CDR3 nucleotides are TGCAGTGCTTCGGGGGGGACTGAAGCTTTCTTT.